The 13 T cell receptor beta chains given below trace back to one sample, sequenced in a study. TCRdb called the RT-PCR reads again in MiXCR, with one record for every CDR3 protein. This sample has some 4,000 distinct CDR3 sequences, with around 31% found just once. The source material was memory CD4+ T cells from salivary gland. The receptors stem from a female donor with primary Sjogren's syndrome.

As concerns this clonotype: A read error may explain this, as a much larger clone is one base away. The chain uses TRBV18 and TRBJ2-5, with D unresolved. CDR3 length equals 16 residues. The germline V gene encodes CDR1 KGHSH and CDR2 LQKENI. CDR3 in DNA: TGTGCCAGCTCCCAGTTGGAGCCCAACCTCCAAGATACCCAGTACTTC. This sequence encodes CASSQLEPNLQDTQYF.

By share, this clonotype counts as medium-sized. V and J are TRBV5-6 and TRBJ2-5; D gene ambiguous. CDR3 length: 12 residues. The germline V gene has CDR1 SGHDT and CDR2 YYEEEE. V lost 0 bases and J lost 5, with 5 bases in between. The CDR3 region is CASSLAGETQYF. CDR3 in DNA: TGTGCCAGCAGCTTGGCCGGGGAGACCCAGTACTTC.

This clonotype ranks as medium-sized. The CDR3 bases are TGCGCCAGCAGCCAAGTCGCCTATTTTGAGCAGTTCTTC. It yields the protein CASSQVAYFEQFF. V gene TRBV4-3 combines with J gene TRBJ2-1; D not certain. Trimming shortened V by 1 base and J by 9 bases, and 10 bases separated the two germline ends. The CDR3 consists of 13 residues. Germline CDR1 reads LGHNA; CDR2 reads YSLEER.

The gene calls are TRBV20-1 and TRBJ2-3; 9 nucleotides align to TRBD2. The CDR3 sequence is 14 residues long. The ends lost 1 base at V and 1 base at J; junction bases unmatched: 0. The germline gives CDR1 DFQATT, CDR2 SNEGSKA (reference sequence). CDR3 DNA sequence: TGCAGTGCTAGAGGGACTAGCGGCACAGATACGCAGTATTTT. Translating gives CSARGTSGTDTQYF.

This clonotype is medium-sized (0.01 to 0.1%) by share. V gene TRBV6-5 combines with J gene TRBJ1-1; no clear D gene. CDR1 and CDR2 (germline): MNHEY, SVGAGI. V lost 5 bases and J 6 bases, leaving 16 bases between the germline ends. The CDR3 sequence is 14 residues long. In DNA form, the CDR3 reads TGTGCCAGCAGTCGAGACGGCGGGGTGGCTGAAGCTTTCTTT. Encoded protein: CASSRDGGVAEAFF.

By sample share, this clonotype is medium-sized. This chain connects TRBV5-1 to TRBJ1-5, with 7 nucleotides matching TRBD1. The germline V gene has CDR1 SGHRS and CDR2 YFSETQ. The V gene end was trimmed by 4 bases and the J gene end by 1 base; junction bases not matched to a gene: 8. This CDR3 is 16 amino acids long. The CDR3 loop reads CASSPTGRESNQPQHF. Written as DNA, the CDR3 is TGCGCCAGCAGCCCGACAGGGAGGGAGAGCAATCAGCCCCAGCATTTT.

The chain is built from TRBV5-1 and TRBJ2-3, with D perhaps matching TRBD2 (6 bases). CDR3 length: 14 residues. Germline V gene sequence: CDR1 SGHRS, CDR2 YFSETQ. Trimming shortened V by 2 bases and J by 6 bases, and 13 bases separated the two germline ends. The CDR3 protein is CASSLTTGDDTQYF. In DNA, the CDR3 is TGCGCCAGCAGCTTAACGACGGGGGACGATACGCAGTATTTT.

The genes are TRBV19 and TRBJ1-5; no firm D call. The germline V gene has CDR1 LNHDA and CDR2 SQIVND (reference sequence). The CDR3 consists of 14 residues. The V and J ends lost 2 bases and 3 bases respectively, with 8 bases between them. The CDR3 DNA follows: TGTGCCAGTAGTATAAATAGGGTCAATCAGCCCCAGCATTTT. It codes for CASSINRVNQPQHF.

This clonotype is medium-sized. The V and J genes are TRBV4-1 and TRBJ2-7; D may match TRBD1 or TRBD2 (5 bases each). This CDR3 comprises 15 residues. The V gene's germline CDR1 is MGHRA and CDR2 YSYEKL. V gave up 1 base and J gave up 6 bases, with 16 bases separating them. CDR3 bases: TGCGCCAGCAGCCAAGGGGCAGCGAGGGGAGTCGAGCAGTACTTC. Its translation: CASSQGAARGVEQYF.

By share, this clonotype counts as medium-sized. This chain uses TRBV6-2 or TRBV6-3 with TRBJ1-2; tentative D call: TRBD1 (5 bases). The ends were cut back, 5 bases at V and 4 bases at J, with 17 bases in the middle. From germline, CDR1 is MNHEY and CDR2 SVGEGT. This CDR3 is built from 15 residues. CDR3 in amino acids: CASSLPGRTFYGYTF. CDR3 nucleotide sequence: TGTGCCAGCAGTCTCCCGGGACGGACGTTCTATGGCTACACCTTC.

This clonotype was found a few times. This sequence joins TRBV12-3 or TRBV12-4 and TRBJ1-5; 7 positions match TRBD1. V trimming: 6 bases; J trimming: 11 bases; junction bases outside the gene matches: 7. This CDR3 spans 12 amino acids. CDR3 DNA: TGTGCCAGCAGCCGGGGGACAGAGGCCCAGCATTTT. It yields the protein CASSRGTEAQHF.

This clonotype is labeled large. CDR3 in amino acids: CASGGTGKLGETQYF. The CDR3 region has the DNA TGTGCCAGCGGAGGCACAGGCAAATTAGGGGAGACCCAGTACTTC. The chain combines TRBV6-2 or TRBV6-3 with TRBJ2-5; the D gene could be TRBD1 or TRBD2 (5 bases each). From germline, CDR1 is MNHEY and CDR2 SVGEGT. This CDR3 contains 15 residues. V lost 8 bases, J lost 5 bases, and 21 bases lay in between.

About this clonotype: Here the CDR3 omits its conserved ending phenylalanine or tryptophan, so a read error is the likely source. The DNA is left out, because the CDR3 cannot be placed on it with certainty; the CDR3 is given as TCRdb lists it. The chain combines TRBV6-2 or TRBV6-3 with TRBJ1-5; the D call of TRBD1 is as the table states it, not checked on the DNA. Inclusive of both ends, the CDR3 amounts to 14 amino acids. Germline CDR1 is MNHEY and CDR2 is SVGEGT. The CDR3 region is CASRPRAGSDQPQH.